This T cell receptor (beta chain) stems from a study of beta chain features in type 1 diabetes. Expressed TCRB transcripts were sequenced, since all the RNA that had been isolated was reverse transcribed. TCRdb's copy holds only in-frame clones and misses some; the assay was immunoSEQ multiplex PCR. The profile shows 150,000 to 190,000 clones, about a tenth of them singletons. The V and J ends lost 7 bases and 0 bases respectively, with 11 bases between them. There are 13 residues in the CDR3. In germline, CDR1 is SGHNT, CDR2 YYREEE (reference sequence). Remarks on this clone: As yet, its antigen is unknown.

Study-wide results and limits: A moderate, significant TCRB CDR3 shortening appeared in type 1 diabetes across four CD4+ subsets.

This chain connects TRBV5-4 to TRBJ2-7; possible D gene TRBD2, 6 bases. The source material was central memory CD4+ T cells from blood. The TCR was taken from a man aged 25 to 40 with type 1 diabetes. CDR3 residues: CASRRENSYEQYF. CDR3 DNA: TGTGCCAGCCGCCGGGAGAACTCCTACGAGCAGTACTTC. Filled out from reference TRBV5-4 and TRBJ2-7, the complete variable domain reads ETGVTQSPTHLIKTRGQQVTLRCSSQSGHNTVSWYQQALGQGPQFIFQYYREEENGRGNFPPRFSGLQFPNYSSELNVNALELDDSALYLCASRRENSYEQYFGPGTRLTVT.